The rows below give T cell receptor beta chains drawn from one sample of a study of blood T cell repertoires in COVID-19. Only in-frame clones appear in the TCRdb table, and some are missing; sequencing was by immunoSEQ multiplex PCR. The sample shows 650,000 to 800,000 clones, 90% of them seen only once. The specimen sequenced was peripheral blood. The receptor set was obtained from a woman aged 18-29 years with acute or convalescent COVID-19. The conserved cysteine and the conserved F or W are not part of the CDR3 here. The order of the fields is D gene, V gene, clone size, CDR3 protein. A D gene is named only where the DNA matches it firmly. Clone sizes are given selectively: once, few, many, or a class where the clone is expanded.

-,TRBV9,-,ASSAAWTEPYGYT
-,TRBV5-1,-,ASSSVTDGGYT
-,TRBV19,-,ASSIDYLRRGTEAF
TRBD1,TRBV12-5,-,ASGSGTEPSPLH
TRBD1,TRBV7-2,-,ASSLVGTVGFYGYT
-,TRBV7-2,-,ASSLARSGELF
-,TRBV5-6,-,ASSLGPTDTQY
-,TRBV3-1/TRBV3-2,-,ASSQSNSEQY
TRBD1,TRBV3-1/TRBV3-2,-,ASRQGVRDRNFSNQPQH
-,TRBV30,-,AWDTLPGDGYT
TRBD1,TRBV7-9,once,ASSLAYRGRTNEKLF
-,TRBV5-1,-,ASSLAGGEQF
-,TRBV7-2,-,ASSPLGASYEQY
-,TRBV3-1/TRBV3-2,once,ASSDDGQPPRDGYT
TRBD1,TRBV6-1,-,ASSEARTGVNEQY
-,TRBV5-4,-,ASSSRTYGYT
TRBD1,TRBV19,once,ASSIFFRQGHQPQH
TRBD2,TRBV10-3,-,AISEWSGGLSYEQY
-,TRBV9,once,ASSVGGASGTEAF
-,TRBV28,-,ASSLTRGNEQF
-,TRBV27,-,ASSLAGHTEAF
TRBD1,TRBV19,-,ASSIDRQGWQPQH
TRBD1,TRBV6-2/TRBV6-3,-,ASSYTPGQGPGANVLT
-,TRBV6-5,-,ASSRPGAREQY
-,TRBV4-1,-,ASSQIADLQGTEAF
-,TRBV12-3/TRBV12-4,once,ASQVGGGQPQH
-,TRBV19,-,ASSIRSHYEQY
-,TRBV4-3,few,ASSLLTYNEQF
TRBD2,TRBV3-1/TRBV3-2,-,ASSQGAGGPGETQY
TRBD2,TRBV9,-,ASSPLAGSYEQY
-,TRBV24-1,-,ATSDSPYDGYT
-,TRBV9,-,ASSVEPGTYEQY
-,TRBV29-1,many,SGLEGNYGYT
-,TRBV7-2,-,ASSLVGGAVQETQY
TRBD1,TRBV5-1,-,ASSVRQGEQY
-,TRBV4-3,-,ASSYSTGDHEQF
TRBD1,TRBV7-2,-,ASSWDRRPPLH
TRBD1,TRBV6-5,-,AILDRGQEIT
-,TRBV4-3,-,ASSQLRTVNEKLF
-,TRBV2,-,ASSGLRETQY
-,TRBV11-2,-,ASRLDAMNTEAF
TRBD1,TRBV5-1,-,ASSLANRGNEKLF
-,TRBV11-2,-,ASSDGGTDQPQH
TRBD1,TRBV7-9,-,ASSTGQTNTEAF
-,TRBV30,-,AWRSRAGDTGELF
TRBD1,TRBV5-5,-,ASILDRGLYGYT
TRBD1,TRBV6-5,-,VIKERDRAYGYT
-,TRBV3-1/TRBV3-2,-,ASRPRSGYQNTEAF